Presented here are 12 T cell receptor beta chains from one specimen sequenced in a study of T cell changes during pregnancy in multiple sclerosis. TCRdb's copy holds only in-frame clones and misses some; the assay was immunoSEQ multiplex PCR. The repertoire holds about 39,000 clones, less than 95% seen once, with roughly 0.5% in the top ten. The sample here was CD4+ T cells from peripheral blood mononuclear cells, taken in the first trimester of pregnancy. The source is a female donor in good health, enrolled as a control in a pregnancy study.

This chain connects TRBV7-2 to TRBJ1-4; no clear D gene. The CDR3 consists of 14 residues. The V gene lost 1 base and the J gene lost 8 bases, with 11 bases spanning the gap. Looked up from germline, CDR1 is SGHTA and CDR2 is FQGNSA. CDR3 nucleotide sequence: TGTGCCAGCAGCTTAGGGCTAGTAGGAGAAAAACTGTTTTTT. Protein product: CASSLGLVGEKLFF.

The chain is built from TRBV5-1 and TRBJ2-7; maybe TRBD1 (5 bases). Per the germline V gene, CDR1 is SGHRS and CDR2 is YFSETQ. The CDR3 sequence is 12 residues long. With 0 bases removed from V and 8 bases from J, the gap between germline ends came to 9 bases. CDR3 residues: CASSLAGNQQYF. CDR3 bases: TGCGCCAGCAGCTTGGCAGGGAACCAGCAGTACTTC.

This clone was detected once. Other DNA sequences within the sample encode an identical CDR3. The CDR3 region is CASSQTTGKSSPLHF. The CDR3 DNA is TGCGCCAGCAGCCAAACGACAGGGAAGAGTTCACCCCTCCACTTT. The V and J genes are TRBV4-3 and TRBJ1-6; 7 bases match TRBD1. The CDR3 runs 15 residues. Trimming removed 2 bases from V and 9 bases from J; junction bases left unmatched: 7. Germline V gene sequence: CDR1 LGHNA, CDR2 YSLEER.

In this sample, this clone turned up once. CDR3 nucleotide sequence: TGTGCCAGCAGTCGATCTAGGGAGGAGCAGTACTTC. Translating it yields CASSRSREEQYF. The chain links TRBV6-5 to TRBJ2-7, with D possibly TRBD2 on 5 matching bases. The ends were cut back, 5 bases at V and 7 bases at J, with 12 bases in the middle. The CDR3 consists of 12 residues. The V gene's germline CDR1 is MNHEY and CDR2 SVGAGI.

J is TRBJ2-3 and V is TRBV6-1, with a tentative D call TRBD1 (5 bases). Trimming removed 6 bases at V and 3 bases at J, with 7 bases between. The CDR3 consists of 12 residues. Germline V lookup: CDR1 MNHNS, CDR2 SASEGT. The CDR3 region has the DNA TGTGCCAGCAGGCAGGGAACAGATACGCAGTATTTT. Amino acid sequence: CASRQGTDTQYF.

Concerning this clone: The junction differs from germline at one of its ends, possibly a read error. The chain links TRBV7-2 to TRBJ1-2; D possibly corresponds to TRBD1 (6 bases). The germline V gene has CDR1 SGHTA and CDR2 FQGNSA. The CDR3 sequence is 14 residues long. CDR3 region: CASRSGGQLSRVFF. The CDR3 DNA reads TGTGCCAGCAGGTCTGGAGGACAGTTATCGAGAGTATTCTTC.

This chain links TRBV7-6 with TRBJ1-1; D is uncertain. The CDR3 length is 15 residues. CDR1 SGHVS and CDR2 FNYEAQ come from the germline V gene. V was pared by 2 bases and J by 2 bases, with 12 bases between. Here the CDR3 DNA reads TGTGCCAGCAGCTTACTCAGTGGGCTAAACACTGAAGCTTTCTTT. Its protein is CASSLLSGLNTEAFF.

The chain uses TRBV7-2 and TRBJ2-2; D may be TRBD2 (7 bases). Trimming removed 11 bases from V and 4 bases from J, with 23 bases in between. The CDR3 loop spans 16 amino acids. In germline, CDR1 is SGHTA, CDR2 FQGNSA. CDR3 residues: CAGQLRGASGTGELFF. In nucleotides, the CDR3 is TGTGCCGGACAACTTCGGGGGGCAAGCGGCACCGGGGAGCTGTTTTTT.

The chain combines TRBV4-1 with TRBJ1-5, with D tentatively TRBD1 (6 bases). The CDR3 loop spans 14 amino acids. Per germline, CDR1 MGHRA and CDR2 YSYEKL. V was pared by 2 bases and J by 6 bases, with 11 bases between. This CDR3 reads CASSQTGPFQPQHF. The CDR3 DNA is TGCGCCAGCAGCCAAACAGGGCCTTTTCAGCCCCAGCATTTT.

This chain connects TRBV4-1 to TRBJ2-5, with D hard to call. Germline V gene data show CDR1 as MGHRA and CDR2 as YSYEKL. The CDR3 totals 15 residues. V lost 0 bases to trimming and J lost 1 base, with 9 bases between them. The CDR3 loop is CASSQDGQAQETQYF. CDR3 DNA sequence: TGCGCCAGCAGCCAAGATGGGCAGGCCCAAGAGACCCAGTACTTC.

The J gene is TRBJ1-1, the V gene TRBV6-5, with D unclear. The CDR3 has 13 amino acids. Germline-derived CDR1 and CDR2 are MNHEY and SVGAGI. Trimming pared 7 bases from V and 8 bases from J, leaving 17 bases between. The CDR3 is CASTRPGVGEAFF. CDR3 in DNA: TGTGCCAGCACCCGTCCGGGAGTAGGGGAAGCTTTCTTT.

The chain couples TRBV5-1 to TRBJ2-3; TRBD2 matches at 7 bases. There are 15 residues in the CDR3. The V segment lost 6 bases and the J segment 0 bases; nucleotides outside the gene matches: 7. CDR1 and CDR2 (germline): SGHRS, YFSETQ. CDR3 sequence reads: CASKASGSSTDTQYF. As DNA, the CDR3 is TGCGCCAGCAAGGCTAGCGGTTCTAGCACAGATACGCAGTATTTT.